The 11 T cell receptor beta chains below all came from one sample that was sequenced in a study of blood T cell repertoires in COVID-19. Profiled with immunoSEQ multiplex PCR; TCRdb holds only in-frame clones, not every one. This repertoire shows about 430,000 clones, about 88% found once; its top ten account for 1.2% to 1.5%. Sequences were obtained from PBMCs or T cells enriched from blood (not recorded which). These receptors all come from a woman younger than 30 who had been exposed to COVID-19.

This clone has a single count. CDR3 sequence: CAILNPGQGGEQYF. CDR3 DNA: TGTGCCATCCTTAATCCGGGACAGGGGGGCGAGCAGTACTTC. The chain is built from TRBV28 and TRBJ2-7; 11 positions agree with TRBD1. V gave up 10 bases and J gave up 6 bases; unmatched junction bases: 11. The CDR3 spans 14 residues. Germline assignment: CDR1 MDHEN and CDR2 SYDVKM.

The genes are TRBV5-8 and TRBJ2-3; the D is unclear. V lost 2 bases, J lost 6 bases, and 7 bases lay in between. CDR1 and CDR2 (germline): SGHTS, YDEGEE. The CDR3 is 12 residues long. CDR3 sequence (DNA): TGTGCCAGCAGCTTAGCTACCGATACGCAGTATTTT. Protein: CASSLATDTQYF.

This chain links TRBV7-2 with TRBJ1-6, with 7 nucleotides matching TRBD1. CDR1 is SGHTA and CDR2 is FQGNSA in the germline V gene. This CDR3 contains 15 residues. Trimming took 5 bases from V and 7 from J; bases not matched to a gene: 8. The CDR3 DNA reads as TGTGCCAGCAGCCAACGACCGGGACAGAATTCACCCCTCCACTTT. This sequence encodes CASSQRPGQNSPLHF.

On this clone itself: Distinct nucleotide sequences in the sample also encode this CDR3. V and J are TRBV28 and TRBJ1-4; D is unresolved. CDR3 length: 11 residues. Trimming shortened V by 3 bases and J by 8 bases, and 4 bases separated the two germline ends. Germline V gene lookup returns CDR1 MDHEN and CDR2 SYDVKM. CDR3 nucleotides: TGTGCCAGCAGTTTTCGGGAAAAACTGTTTTTT. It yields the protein CASSFREKLFF.

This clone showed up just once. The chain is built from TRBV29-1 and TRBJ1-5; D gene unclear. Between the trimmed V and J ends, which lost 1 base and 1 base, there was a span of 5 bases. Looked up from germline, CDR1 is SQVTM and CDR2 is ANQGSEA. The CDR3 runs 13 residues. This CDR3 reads CSVEGGSNQPQHF. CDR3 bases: TGCAGCGTTGAAGGAGGGAGCAATCAGCCCCAGCATTTT.

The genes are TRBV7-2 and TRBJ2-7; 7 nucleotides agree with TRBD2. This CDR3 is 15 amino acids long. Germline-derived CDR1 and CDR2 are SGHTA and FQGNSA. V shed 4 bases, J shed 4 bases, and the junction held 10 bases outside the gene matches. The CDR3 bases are TGTGCCAGCAGCTCCCGGACTAGTTCAGGATACGAGCAGTACTTC. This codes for CASSSRTSSGYEQYF.

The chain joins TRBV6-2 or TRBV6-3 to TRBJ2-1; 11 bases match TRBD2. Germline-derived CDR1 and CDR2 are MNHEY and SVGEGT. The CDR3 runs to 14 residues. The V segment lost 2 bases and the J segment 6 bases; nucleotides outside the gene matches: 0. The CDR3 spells CASSYGLAGNEQFF. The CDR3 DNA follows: TGTGCCAGCAGTTACGGACTAGCGGGCAATGAGCAGTTCTTC.

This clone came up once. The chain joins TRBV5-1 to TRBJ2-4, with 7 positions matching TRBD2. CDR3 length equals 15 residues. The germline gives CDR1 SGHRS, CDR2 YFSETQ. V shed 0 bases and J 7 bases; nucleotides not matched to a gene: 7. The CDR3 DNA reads TGCGCCAGCAGCTTGGCTTCGGGAGGAGAGAACATTCAGTACTTC. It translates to CASSLASGGENIQYF.

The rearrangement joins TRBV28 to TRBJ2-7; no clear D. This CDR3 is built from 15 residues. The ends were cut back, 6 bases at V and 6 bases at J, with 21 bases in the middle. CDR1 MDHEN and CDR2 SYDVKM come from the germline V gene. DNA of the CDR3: TGTGCCAGCAGCGGCTCCGCAGCGCCACCCCTCGAGCAGTACTTC. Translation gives CASSGSAAPPLEQYF.

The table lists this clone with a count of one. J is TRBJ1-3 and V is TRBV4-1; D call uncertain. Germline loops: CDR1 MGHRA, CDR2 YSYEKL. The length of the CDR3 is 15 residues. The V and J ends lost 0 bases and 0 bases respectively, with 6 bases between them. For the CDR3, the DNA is TGCGCCAGCAGCCAAGACTCCTACTCTGGAAACACCATATATTTT. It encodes CASSQDSYSGNTIYF.

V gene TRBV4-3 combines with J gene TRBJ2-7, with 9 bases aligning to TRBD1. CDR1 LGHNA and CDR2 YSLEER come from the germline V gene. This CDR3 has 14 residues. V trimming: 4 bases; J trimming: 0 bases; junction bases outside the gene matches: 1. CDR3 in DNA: TGCGCCAGCAGCCCGACAGGGGGCTCCTACGAGCAGTACTTC. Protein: CASSPTGGSYEQYF.